Shown below are 7 T cell receptor beta chains from a single sample sequenced in a study of blood T cell repertoires in COVID-19. The protocol was immunoSEQ multiplex PCR, while the TCRdb copy is restricted to in-frame clones and leaves out a portion. The sample holds roughly 33,000 clones; roughly 80% are singletons and the top ten take roughly 7.4%. The source material was peripheral blood. These receptor sequences come from a woman in her sixties or seventies with acute or convalescent COVID-19.

The chain has TRBV2 and TRBJ1-6; D unresolved. CDR3 length: 16 residues. Between the trimmed V and J ends, which lost 3 bases and 4 bases, there was a span of 13 bases. Germline assignment: CDR1 SNHLY and CDR2 FYNNEI. The CDR3: CASSEKELGYNSPLHF. The CDR3 DNA reads TGTGCCAGCAGTGAGAAGGAGCTCGGGTATAATTCACCCCTCCACTTT.

The CDR3 region has the DNA TGTGCCAGCAGCTTGGGTGACAGGGGGATAGTGAATGAGCAGTTCTTC. Translated, it gives CASSLGDRGIVNEQFF. The chain couples TRBV5-5 to TRBJ2-1; 9 bases line up with TRBD1. Per germline, CDR1 SGHKS and CDR2 YYEKEE (reference sequence). V gave up 0 bases and J gave up 7 bases; unmatched junction bases: 8. The CDR3 runs 16 residues.

The chain recombines TRBV7-6 with TRBJ2-7; possibly TRBD1 for D (6 bases). Germline V lookup: CDR1 SGHVS, CDR2 FNYEAQ. Trimming stripped 1 base from V and 2 bases from J, with 15 bases between. This CDR3 has 16 amino acids. This CDR3 reads CASSLVWTVSTYEQYF. CDR3 in DNA: TGTGCCAGCAGCTTAGTCTGGACAGTCAGCACCTACGAGCAGTACTTC.

The chain carries TRBV5-1 and TRBJ2-7; 8 bases fit TRBD2. Trimming took 0 bases from V and 3 from J; bases not matched to a gene: 5. Germline V gives CDR1 SGHRS, CDR2 YFSETQ. CDR3 size: 15 residues. The CDR3 DNA is TGCGCCAGCAGCTTGGCGTCGGGGGGGAGCTACGAGCAGTACTTC. This sequence encodes CASSLASGGSYEQYF.

CDR3 residues: CASSLNTGGDSYNEQFF. The CDR3 region has the DNA TGCGCCAGCAGCTTGAATACAGGGGGCGACTCCTACAATGAGCAGTTCTTC. V is TRBV5-1 and J is TRBJ2-1, with 9 bases fitting TRBD1. The CDR3 length is 17 residues. After removal of 1 base from V and 0 bases from J, the junction contained 5 bases not matched to a gene. The germline CDR1 and CDR2 sequences are SGHRS and YFSETQ.

Only a few counts were recorded for this clone. J is TRBJ1-1 and V is TRBV27, with D perhaps matching TRBD1 (6 bases). V lost 2 bases and J lost 5, with 15 bases in between. Germline V lookup: CDR1 MNHEY, CDR2 SMNVEV (reference sequence). CDR3 length: 15 amino acids. DNA of the CDR3: TGTGCCAGCAGTTTAATGGCACAGGGAGGGACTGAAGCTTTCTTT. Translation: CASSLMAQGGTEAFF.

A single count supports this clone. The gene calls are TRBV19 and TRBJ1-6, with a weak D call TRBD1 (5 bases). Germline CDR1 reads LNHDA; CDR2 reads SQIVND (reference sequence). Trimming cost V 5 bases and J 8 bases, with 13 bases left between them. The length of the CDR3 is 14 residues. The chain's CDR3 is CASSSAGSDSPLHF. The DNA of the CDR3 is TGTGCCAGTAGTTCAGCAGGGTCGGATTCACCCCTCCACTTT.